This TCR beta chain was sequenced in a study of blood T cells in healthy people across ages. For the study at large: Template-switching capture recovered about one barcoded beta molecule per two T cells. Findings and caveats of the study: Naive T cell percentage and TCR beta diversity correlated strongly.

V dropped 2 bases and J dropped 7 bases, with 15 bases sitting between them. The CDR3 is 15 amino acids. CDR1 MNHNY and CDR2 SVGAGI come from the germline V gene (reference sequence). A minimum of 6 million PBMCs was isolated per sample. This clonotype showed up just a few times. Its antigen is not identified. Sample-barcoded 5' priming and a J-beta primer mix drove a second PCR of roughly 6 to 12 cycles. Every cDNA was tagged by a template-switch adaptor with 12 random nucleotides. TCRdb re-derived calls from the 5' RACE reads in MiXCR, one entry per CDR3 protein. Among about 1.5 million distinct CDR3 sequences listed, 42% were seen once.

The material sequenced was blood. This chain uses TRBV6-6 with TRBJ1-5; maybe TRBD1 (5 bases). This TCR came from a young woman in good health. The CDR3 spells CASSYGLGEGQPQHF. In DNA form, the CDR3 reads TGTGCCAGCAGTTACGGGTTGGGGGAAGGCCAGCCCCAGCATTTT.